The rows below give T cell receptor beta chains drawn from one sample of a study of monozygotic twins with inflammatory bowel disease. Each CDR3 protein gets one entry in TCRdb, which reprocessed the 5' RACE reads and gives no DNA. The table for this sample gives approximately 400,000 distinct CDR3 sequences. What was sequenced was blood. The source is a human donor with ulcerative colitis or Crohn's disease, or a healthy co-twin of an affected twin (not recorded which). Both conserved end residues are part of each CDR3. Fields, in order: V gene, J gene, CDR3 protein.

v_gene: TRBV30; j_gene: TRBJ1-5; CDR3aa: CAWSVARDQPQHF
v_gene: TRBV28; j_gene: TRBJ1-5; CDR3aa: CASSLPGTGDGQPQHF
v_gene: TRBV7-9; j_gene: TRBJ1-4; CDR3aa: CASSRKYLWDEKLFF
v_gene: TRBV4-2; j_gene: TRBJ2-1; CDR3aa: CASNGGNNEQFF
v_gene: TRBV7-9; j_gene: TRBJ1-1; CDR3aa: CASSSWTVNTEAFF
v_gene: TRBV15; j_gene: TRBJ2-1; CDR3aa: CATSSGRAGNEQFF
v_gene: TRBV7-9; j_gene: TRBJ1-1; CDR3aa: CASSLDRGSEAFF
v_gene: TRBV5-1; j_gene: TRBJ2-7; CDR3aa: CASSWDPLQGAYEQYF
v_gene: TRBV28; j_gene: TRBJ2-7; CDR3aa: CASRLGQSESHEQYF
v_gene: TRBV9; j_gene: TRBJ2-2; CDR3aa: CASSVAGGGTGELFF
v_gene: TRBV2; j_gene: TRBJ2-1; CDR3aa: CASKGLAGGEQFF
v_gene: TRBV5-6; j_gene: TRBJ2-1; CDR3aa: CASSQQAGGYNEQFF
v_gene: TRBV6-5; j_gene: TRBJ2-2; CDR3aa: CVLGHPNTGELFF
v_gene: TRBV10-3; j_gene: TRBJ1-1; CDR3aa: CAISGAGGTEAFF
v_gene: TRBV5-1; j_gene: TRBJ2-7; CDR3aa: CASSLASGKNEQYF